This T cell receptor beta chain appears in the sequencing data of a study of control samples from healthy donors and cancer patients. The data were produced by immunoSEQ multiplex PCR, yet TCRdb's version contains in-frame clones alone and is incomplete. Among around 15,000 clones, around 87% were seen once, and the ten largest hold around 10%. This clone was detected only once. This CDR3 region has 17 residues. Sequenced: PBMCs. This rearrangement joins TRBV12-1 to TRBJ2-7; no check of the table's D call, TRBD2, against the DNA was made. TRBV12-1 is a pseudogene segment. The receptor comes from a woman in her seventies with colorectal cancer. The CDR3 loop reads CASSCRTSGKQGYEQYF. The DNA for the CDR3 is TGTGCCAGCAGCTGTCGGACTAGCGGGAAACAAGGCTACGAGCAGTACTTC.